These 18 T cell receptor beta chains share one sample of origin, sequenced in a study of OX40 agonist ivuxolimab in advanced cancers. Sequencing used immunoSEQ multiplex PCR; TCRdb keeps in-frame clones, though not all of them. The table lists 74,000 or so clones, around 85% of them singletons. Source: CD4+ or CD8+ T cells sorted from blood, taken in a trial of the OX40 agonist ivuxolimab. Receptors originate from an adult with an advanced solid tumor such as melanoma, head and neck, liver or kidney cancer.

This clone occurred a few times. This chain's CDR3 is CASSADRGQETQYF. The CDR3 bases are TGTGCCAGCAGCGCAGACAGGGGACAAGAGACCCAGTACTTC. V is TRBV7-2 and J is TRBJ2-5; TRBD1 matches at 8 bases. In germline, CDR1 is SGHTA, CDR2 FQGNSA. This CDR3 spans 14 amino acids. V trimming: 5 bases; J trimming: 2 bases; junction bases outside the gene matches: 4.

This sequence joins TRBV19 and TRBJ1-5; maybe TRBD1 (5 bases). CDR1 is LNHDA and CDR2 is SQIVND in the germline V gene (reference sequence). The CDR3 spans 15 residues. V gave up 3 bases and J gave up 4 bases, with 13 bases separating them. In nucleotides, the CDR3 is TGTGCCAGTAGTATCGACGTGGGGGGGAATCAGCCCCAGCATTTT. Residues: CASSIDVGGNQPQHF.

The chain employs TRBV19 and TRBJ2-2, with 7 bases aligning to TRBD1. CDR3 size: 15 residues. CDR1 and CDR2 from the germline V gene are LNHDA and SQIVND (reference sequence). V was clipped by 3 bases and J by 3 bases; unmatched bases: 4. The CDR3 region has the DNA TGTGCCAGTAGTATCGGACAGGCGTACACCGGGGAGCTGTTTTTT. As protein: CASSIGQAYTGELFF.

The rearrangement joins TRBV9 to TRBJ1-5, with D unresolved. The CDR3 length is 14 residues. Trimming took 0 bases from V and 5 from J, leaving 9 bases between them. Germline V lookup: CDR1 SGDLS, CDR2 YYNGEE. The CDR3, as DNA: TGTGCCAGCAGCGTAGGACCGATAGATCAGCCCCAGCATTTT. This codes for CASSVGPIDQPQHF.

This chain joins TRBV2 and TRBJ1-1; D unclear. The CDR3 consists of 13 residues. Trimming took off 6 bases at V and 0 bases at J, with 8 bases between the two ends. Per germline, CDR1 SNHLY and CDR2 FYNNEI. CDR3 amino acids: CASRASLNTEAFF. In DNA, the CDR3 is TGTGCCAGCAGGGCCAGTCTGAACACTGAAGCTTTCTTT.

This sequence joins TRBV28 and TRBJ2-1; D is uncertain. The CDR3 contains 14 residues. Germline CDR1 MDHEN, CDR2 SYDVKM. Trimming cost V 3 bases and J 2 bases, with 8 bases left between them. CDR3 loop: CASSFGGPYNEQFF. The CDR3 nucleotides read TGTGCCAGCAGTTTCGGTGGACCCTACAATGAGCAGTTCTTC.

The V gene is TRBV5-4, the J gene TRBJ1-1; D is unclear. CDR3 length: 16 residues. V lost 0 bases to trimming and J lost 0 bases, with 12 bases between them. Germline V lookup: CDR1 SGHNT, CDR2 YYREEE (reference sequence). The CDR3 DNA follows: TGTGCCAGCAGCTTGGGTCTGCTCGGGATGAACACTGAAGCTTTCTTT. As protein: CASSLGLLGMNTEAFF.

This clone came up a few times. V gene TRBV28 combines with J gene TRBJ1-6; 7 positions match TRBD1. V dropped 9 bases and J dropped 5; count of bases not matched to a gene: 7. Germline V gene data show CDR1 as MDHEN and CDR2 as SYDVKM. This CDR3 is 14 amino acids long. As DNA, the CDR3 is TGTGCCAGTACCGGGACAGATAATAATTCACCCCTCCACTTT. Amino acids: CASTGTDNNSPLHF.

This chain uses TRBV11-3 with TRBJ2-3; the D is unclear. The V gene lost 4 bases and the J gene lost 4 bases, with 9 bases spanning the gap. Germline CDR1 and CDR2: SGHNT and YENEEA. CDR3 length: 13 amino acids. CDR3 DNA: TGTGCCAGCAGCTCACATCGGTCAGATACGCAGTATTTT. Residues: CASSSHRSDTQYF.

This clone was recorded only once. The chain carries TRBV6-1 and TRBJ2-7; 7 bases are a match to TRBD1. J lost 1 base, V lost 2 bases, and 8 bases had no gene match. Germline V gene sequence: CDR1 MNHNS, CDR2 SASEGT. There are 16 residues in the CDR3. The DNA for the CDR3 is TGTGCCAGCAGTGAATATTGGACAGGTTTTTCCTACGAGCAGTACTTC. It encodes CASSEYWTGFSYEQYF.

CDR3 DNA sequence: TGTGCCAGCACCGGACCCCCGGAGGCTAACATTCAGTACTTC. Protein sequence: CASTGPPEANIQYF. The rearrangement joins TRBV6-6 to TRBJ2-4, with D tentatively TRBD2 (5 bases). Germline-derived CDR1 and CDR2 are MNHNY and SVGAGI (reference sequence). V was cut by 7 bases and J by 7 bases, with 17 bases left in between. The CDR3 covers 14 residues.

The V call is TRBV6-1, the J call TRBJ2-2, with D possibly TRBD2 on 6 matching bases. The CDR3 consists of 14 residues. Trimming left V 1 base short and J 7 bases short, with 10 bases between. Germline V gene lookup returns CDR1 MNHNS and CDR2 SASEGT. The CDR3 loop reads CASSEGRGSGELFF. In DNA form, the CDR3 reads TGTGCCAGCAGTGAAGGGAGGGGAAGCGGGGAGCTGTTTTTT.

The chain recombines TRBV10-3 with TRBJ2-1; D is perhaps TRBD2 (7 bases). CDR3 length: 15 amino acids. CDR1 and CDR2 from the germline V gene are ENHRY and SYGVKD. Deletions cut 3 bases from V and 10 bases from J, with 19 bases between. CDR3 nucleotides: TGTGCCATCAGTGATGGGCGGCTAGGGAGGGGGGAGCAGTTCTTC. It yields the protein CAISDGRLGRGEQFF.

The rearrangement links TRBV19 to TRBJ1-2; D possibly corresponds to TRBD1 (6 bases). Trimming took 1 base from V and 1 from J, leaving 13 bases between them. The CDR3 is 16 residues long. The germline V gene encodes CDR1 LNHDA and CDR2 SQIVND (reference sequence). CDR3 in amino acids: CASSIATGHGNYGYTF. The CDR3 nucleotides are TGTGCCAGTAGTATAGCAACGGGACACGGTAACTATGGCTACACCTTC.

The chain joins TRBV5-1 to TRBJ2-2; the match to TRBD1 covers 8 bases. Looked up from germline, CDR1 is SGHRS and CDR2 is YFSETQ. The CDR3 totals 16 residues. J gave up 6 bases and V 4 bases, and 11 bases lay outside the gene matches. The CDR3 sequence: CASSLTTGVMAGELFF. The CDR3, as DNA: TGCGCCAGCAGCCTGACGACAGGGGTTATGGCCGGGGAGCTGTTTTTT.

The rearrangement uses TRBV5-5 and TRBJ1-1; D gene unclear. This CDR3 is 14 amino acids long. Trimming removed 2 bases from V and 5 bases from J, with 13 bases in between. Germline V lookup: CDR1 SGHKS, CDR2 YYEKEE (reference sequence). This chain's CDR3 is CASSFKGGGTEAFF. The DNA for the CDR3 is TGTGCCAGCAGCTTCAAGGGCGGAGGAACTGAAGCTTTCTTT. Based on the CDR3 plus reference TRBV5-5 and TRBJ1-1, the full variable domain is DAGVTQSPTHLIKTRGQQVTLRCSPISGHKSVSWYQQVLGQGPQFIFQYYEKEERGRGNFPDRFSARQFPNYSSELNVNALLLGDSALYLCASSFKGGGTEAFFGQGTRLTVV.

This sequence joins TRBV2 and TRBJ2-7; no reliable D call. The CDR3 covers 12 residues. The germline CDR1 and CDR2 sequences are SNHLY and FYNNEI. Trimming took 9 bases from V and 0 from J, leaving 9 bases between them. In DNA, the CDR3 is TGTGCCAGAGGAAGGGACTCCTACGAGCAGTACTTC. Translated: CARGRDSYEQYF. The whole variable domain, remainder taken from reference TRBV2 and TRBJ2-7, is EPEVTQTPSHQVTQMGQEVILRCVPISNHLYFYWYRQILGQKVEFLVSFYNNEISEKSEIFDDQFSVERPDGSNFTLKIRSTKLEDSAMYFCARGRDSYEQYFGPGTRLTVT.

Here the CDR3 reads CASSPSGTGNSPLHF. The CDR3 DNA reads as TGTGCCAGCTCACCCTCCGGGACAGGGAATTCACCCCTCCACTTT. The rearrangement links TRBV18 to TRBJ1-6, with 9 bases fitting TRBD1. Trimming at V came to 3 bases and at J to 7 bases, leaving 4 bases not matched to a gene. This CDR3 spans 15 amino acids. Per the germline V gene, CDR1 is KGHSH and CDR2 is LQKENI.